Below are 28 T cell receptor beta chains sequenced from a single sample in a study of shared clonotypes between healthy human individuals. TCRdb's table, derived via immunoSEQ multiplex PCR, lists solely in-frame clones and lacks some. The repertoire includes some 500,000 clones, roughly three quarters of them detected once, and around 11% sits in the top ten. Input material: PBMCs. The receptors here all came from a woman between 40 and 55 years old in good health. Some clones in this sample may be carry-over from other donors' samples.

This clone was observed once. The chain links TRBV11-1 to TRBJ2-1, with 7 bases identical to TRBD2. V was pared by 5 bases and J by 7 bases, with 8 bases of the junction left unmatched. CDR1 is SGHAT and CDR2 is FQDESV in the germline V gene (reference sequence). This CDR3 has 14 amino acids. The CDR3 sequence: CASSRSLGGNEQFF. CDR3 DNA sequence: TGTGCCAGCAGCCGATCGCTCGGGGGGAATGAGCAGTTCTTC.

The rearrangement links TRBV5-1 to TRBJ2-3, with D unclear. Germline V gene data show CDR1 as SGHRS and CDR2 as YFSETQ. The CDR3 is 15 residues long. V was cut by 1 base and J by 0 bases, with 9 bases left in between. The CDR3 bases are TGCGCCAGCAGCTTGCAGCCATCTAGCACAGATACGCAGTATTTT. It specifies CASSLQPSSTDTQYF.

The chain has TRBV9 and TRBJ1-2; no clear D. The germline V gene encodes CDR1 SGDLS and CDR2 YYNGEE. The CDR3 spans 15 residues. Trimming shortened V by 0 bases and J by 0 bases, and 9 bases separated the two germline ends. The CDR3 here is CASSVGGSSNYGYTF. The DNA for the CDR3 is TGTGCCAGCAGCGTAGGTGGTTCCTCTAACTATGGCTACACCTTC.

This clone has only one observation. V and J are TRBV2 and TRBJ2-7; weak D call: TRBD1 (6 bases). CDR3 length: 14 residues. The V gene's germline CDR1 is SNHLY and CDR2 FYNNEI. V lost 5 bases, J lost 5 bases, and 16 bases lay in between. CDR3 nucleotides: TGTGCCAGCAGTTACACCCCAGGGGCCCACGAGCAGTACTTC. This codes for CASSYTPGAHEQYF. Full variable domain (rest looked up from reference TRBV2 and TRBJ2-7): EPEVTQTPSHQVTQMGQEVILRCVPISNHLYFYWYRQILGQKVEFLVSFYNNEISEKSEIFDDQFSVERPDGSNFTLKIRSTKLEDSAMYFCASSYTPGAHEQYFGPGTRLTVT.

The rearrangement uses TRBV5-4 and TRBJ1-1; a weak D match, TRBD1 (5 bases). The CDR3 covers 15 residues. CDR1 is SGHNT and CDR2 is YYREEE in the germline V gene (reference sequence). Trimming cost V 0 bases and J 4 bases, with 13 bases left between them. The chain's CDR3 is CASSLGSRVGTEAFF. CDR3 coding DNA: TGTGCCAGCAGCTTGGGTTCCAGGGTGGGCACTGAAGCTTTCTTT.

The chain combines TRBV7-6 with TRBJ1-3; D is perhaps TRBD1 (6 bases). Germline V gene sequence: CDR1 SGHVS, CDR2 FNYEAQ. The CDR3 is 16 amino acids. With 4 bases removed from V and 0 bases from J, the gap between germline ends came to 13 bases. As DNA, the CDR3 is TGTGCCAGCAGCTCAAAGACAGGCCGCTCTGGAAACACCATATATTTT. This encodes CASSSKTGRSGNTIYF.

The chain uses TRBV5-1 and TRBJ2-1; 9 nucleotides align to TRBD2. Germline CDR1 reads SGHRS; CDR2 reads YFSETQ. This CDR3 is 15 amino acids long. Trimming at V came to 0 bases and at J to 5 bases, leaving 3 bases not matched to a gene. This CDR3 reads CASSLGGRADNEQFF. In DNA form, the CDR3 reads TGCGCCAGCAGCTTGGGCGGGAGGGCCGACAATGAGCAGTTCTTC.

The chain uses TRBV28 and TRBJ1-5; no clear D. This CDR3 has 12 amino acids. Germline V gene lookup returns CDR1 MDHEN and CDR2 SYDVKM. Trimming removed 5 bases at V and 4 bases at J, with 6 bases between. The CDR3 sequence: CASSALNQPQHF. The CDR3 DNA reads as TGTGCCAGCAGTGCCCTTAATCAGCCCCAGCATTTT. Looking up the rest from reference TRBV28 and TRBJ1-5 gives the full variable domain: DVKVTQSSRYLVKRTGEKVFLECVQDMDHENMFWYRQDPGLGLRLIYFSYDVKMKEKGDIPEGYSVSREKKERFSLILESASTNQTSMYLCASSALNQPQHFGDGTRLSIL.

J is TRBJ1-2 and V is TRBV21-1; the table calls TRBD1, which could not be checked here. TRBV21-1 is labeled a pseudogene. This CDR3 is built from 14 residues. CDR3 in amino acids: CASSTRQKTYGYTF. For the CDR3, the DNA is TGTGCCAGCAGCACCCGACAGAAGACCTATGGCTACACCTTC.

The rearrangement joins TRBV28 to TRBJ1-3; TRBD1 agrees at 7 bases. Germline V gives CDR1 MDHEN, CDR2 SYDVKM. The length of the CDR3 is 15 residues. The ends lost 8 bases at V and 2 bases at J; junction bases unmatched: 9. CDR3 nucleotides: TGTGCCAGCGGTTCCCAGGGGGAAGCTGGAAACACCATATATTTT. This translates into CASGSQGEAGNTIYF.

Here the CDR3 reads CASSQHSGNTIYF. CDR3 coding DNA: TGTGCCAGCAGTCAGCACTCTGGAAACACCATATATTTT. The rearrangement links TRBV28 to TRBJ1-3; D unclear. CDR3 size: 13 residues. Trimming shortened V by 5 bases and J by 0 bases, and 5 bases separated the two germline ends. CDR1 and CDR2 (germline): MDHEN, SYDVKM.

V is TRBV11-3 and J is TRBJ2-1; D uncertain. V gave up 5 bases and J gave up 1 base, with 3 bases separating them. This CDR3 is built from 12 residues. CDR1 and CDR2 (germline): SGHNT, YENEEA. The CDR3 loop is CASSRSYNEQFF. The CDR3 DNA is TGTGCCAGCAGCCGATCCTACAATGAGCAGTTCTTC.

The chain is built from TRBV6-6 and TRBJ1-3; D call uncertain. The germline V gene has CDR1 MNHNY and CDR2 SVGAGI (reference sequence). The V end was cut by 2 bases, the J end by 0 bases, with 11 bases between. The CDR3 runs to 16 residues. The CDR3 loop is CASSYKTGSSGNTIYF. The CDR3 DNA reads as TGTGCCAGCAGTTACAAGACTGGGAGCTCTGGAAACACCATATATTTT.

The rearrangement uses TRBV18 and TRBJ2-7; TRBD1 agrees at 10 bases. J lost 5 bases, V lost 0 bases, and 4 bases had no gene match. The germline gives CDR1 KGHSH, CDR2 LQKENI. This CDR3 has 15 amino acids. In DNA form, the CDR3 reads TGTGCCAGCTCACCACCGGACAGGGGGGTCAACGAGCAGTACTTC. It specifies CASSPPDRGVNEQYF.

This rearrangement joins TRBV2 to TRBJ1-2, with D perhaps TRBD1 (5 bases). There are 15 residues in the CDR3. The germline V gene has CDR1 SNHLY and CDR2 FYNNEI. V was cut by 7 bases and J by 1 base, with 16 bases left in between. The CDR3 sequence: CASTTRGTGNYGYTF. The DNA of the CDR3 is TGTGCCAGCACTACCCGAGGGACTGGTAACTATGGCTACACCTTC.

The rearrangement uses TRBV9 and TRBJ2-5, with D possibly being TRBD1 (5 bases). Germline V gene data show CDR1 as SGDLS and CDR2 as YYNGEE. Deletions cut 3 bases from V and 4 bases from J, with 16 bases between. The CDR3 has 15 amino acids. CDR3 protein: CASSEGQAVRETQYF. CDR3 bases: TGTGCCAGCAGCGAGGGGCAGGCGGTGCGAGAGACCCAGTACTTC.

J is TRBJ1-4 and V is TRBV5-1; no clear D. CDR3 length equals 13 residues. Deletions cut 4 bases from V and 7 bases from J, with 11 bases between. The germline V gene encodes CDR1 SGHRS and CDR2 YFSETQ. This CDR3 reads CASSREGGEKLFF. CDR3 coding DNA: TGCGCCAGCAGCCGGGAGGGAGGTGAAAAACTGTTTTTT.

The chain joins TRBV7-8 to TRBJ2-7; tentative D call: TRBD2 (5 bases). Trimming took 3 bases from V and 0 from J, leaving 21 bases between them. This CDR3 contains 18 residues. Germline V gives CDR1 SGHVS, CDR2 FQNEAQ. CDR3 sequence reads: CASSFPPALVSSSYEQYF. In DNA, the CDR3 is TGTGCCAGCAGCTTTCCCCCCGCACTAGTTTCGAGCTCCTACGAGCAGTACTTC.

The chain uses TRBV4-2 and TRBJ2-1; 7 positions match TRBD1. V shed 0 bases, J shed 1 base, and the junction held 3 bases outside the gene matches. CDR3 length equals 16 residues. Germline V gives CDR1 LGHNA, CDR2 YNFKEQ. CDR3 sequence reads: CASSQENRGSYNEQFF. The CDR3, as DNA: TGTGCCAGCAGCCAAGAGAACAGGGGATCCTACAATGAGCAGTTCTTC.

The V gene is TRBV7-3, the J gene TRBJ2-2; TRBD2 agrees at 12 bases. The J segment lost 7 bases and the V segment lost 6 bases, leaving 9 bases of the junction unmatched. Per germline, CDR1 SGHTA and CDR2 FQGTGA. This CDR3 comprises 16 residues. The CDR3 region is CASRTTSGSGDGELFF. CDR3 coding DNA: TGTGCCAGCAGGACGACTAGCGGGAGTGGGGACGGGGAGCTGTTTTTT.

V is TRBV11-3 and J is TRBJ2-2, with 8 bases matching TRBD1. Germline V lookup: CDR1 SGHNT, CDR2 YENEEA. With V trimmed by 3 bases and J by 5 bases, 5 bases remained unmatched. This CDR3 contains 15 residues. For the CDR3, the DNA is TGTGCCAGCAGCTTTGACAGGGGAAGTACCGGGGAGCTGTTTTTT. This encodes CASSFDRGSTGELFF.

This sequence joins TRBV28 and TRBJ2-3; tentative D call: TRBD2 (5 bases). CDR1 MDHEN and CDR2 SYDVKM come from the germline V gene. The CDR3 runs to 15 residues. Trimming took 4 bases from V and 3 from J, leaving 14 bases between them. CDR3 sequence reads: CASSSPGVLTDTQYF. CDR3 sequence (DNA): TGTGCCAGCAGTTCCCCCGGGGTATTGACAGATACGCAGTATTTT.

This chain uses TRBV5-1 with TRBJ2-6; 7 bases agree with TRBD1. CDR1 SGHRS and CDR2 YFSETQ come from the germline V gene. The CDR3 loop spans 17 amino acids. V gave up 3 bases and J gave up 1 base; unmatched junction bases: 7. This CDR3 reads CASSSGTARSGANVLTF. CDR3 nucleotides: TGCGCCAGCAGCTCCGGGACAGCCCGATCTGGGGCCAACGTCCTGACTTTC.

V usage is TRBV19 and J usage is TRBJ2-3; D tentatively fits TRBD1 or TRBD2 (6 bases each). The V end lost 3 bases, the J end lost 2 bases, and 15 bases lay between the germline ends. From germline, CDR1 is LNHDA and CDR2 SQIVND (reference sequence). CDR3 length equals 16 residues. CDR3 DNA sequence: TGTGCCAGTAGTATGGGGGGACACCAGAACACAGATACGCAGTATTTT. It codes for CASSMGGHQNTDTQYF.

This chain joins TRBV10-3 and TRBJ2-7, with 8 nucleotides matching TRBD1. CDR3 length equals 13 residues. J gave up 5 bases and V 6 bases, and 6 bases lay outside the gene matches. Germline V gene sequence: CDR1 ENHRY, CDR2 SYGVKD. In DNA form, the CDR3 reads TGTGCCATCAGGGCCCAGGGGGCGGACGAGCAGTACTTC. Translated: CAIRAQGADEQYF.

In regard to this clone: The germline gene is not matched at one end of the junction; a read error may be the cause. V and J are TRBV6-6 and TRBJ1-1; no definite D call. Germline CDR1 is MNHNY and CDR2 is SVGAGI (reference sequence). This CDR3 has 15 residues. The CDR3 DNA reads as TGTGCCATCAGTGAGTCTTTAATAAGGAGGGATGAAGCTTTCTTT. Translation: CAISESLIRRDEAFF.

V is TRBV2 and J is TRBJ2-1; the D call may be TRBD1 or TRBD2 (6 bases each). V shed 6 bases and J shed 8 bases, with 14 bases lying between them. This CDR3 is 13 amino acids long. Germline V gene sequence: CDR1 SNHLY, CDR2 FYNNEI. CDR3 sequence reads: CASRKTEGDEQFF. The CDR3 DNA reads as TGTGCCAGCAGGAAGACGGAGGGGGATGAGCAGTTCTTC.

The rearrangement uses TRBV4-2 and TRBJ2-7; 9 bases match TRBD2. CDR3 length: 15 amino acids. The ends lost 1 base at V and 2 bases at J; junction bases unmatched: 3. Per the germline V gene, CDR1 is LGHNA and CDR2 is YNFKEQ. CDR3 bases: TGTGCCAGCAGCCAAGCTAGCGGGATCACCTACGAGCAGTACTTC. Its protein is CASSQASGITYEQYF.